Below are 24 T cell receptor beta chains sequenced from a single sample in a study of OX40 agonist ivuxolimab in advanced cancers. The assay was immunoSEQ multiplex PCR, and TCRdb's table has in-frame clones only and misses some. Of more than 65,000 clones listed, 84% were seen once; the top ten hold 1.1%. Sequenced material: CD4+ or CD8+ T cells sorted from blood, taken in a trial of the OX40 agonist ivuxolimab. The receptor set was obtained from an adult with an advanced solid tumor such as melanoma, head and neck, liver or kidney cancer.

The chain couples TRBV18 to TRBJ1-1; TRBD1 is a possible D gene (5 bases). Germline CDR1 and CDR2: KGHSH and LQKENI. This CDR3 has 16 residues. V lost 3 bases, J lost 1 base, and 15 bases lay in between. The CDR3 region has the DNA TGTGCCAGCTCACCCCGATCTGGGACGGCGAACACTGAAGCTTTCTTT. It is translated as CASSPRSGTANTEAFF.

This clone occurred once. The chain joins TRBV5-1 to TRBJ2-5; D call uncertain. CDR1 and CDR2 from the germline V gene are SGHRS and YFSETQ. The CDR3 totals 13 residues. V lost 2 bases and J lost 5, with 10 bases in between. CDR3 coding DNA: TGCGCCAGCAGCTTTGGGGTGGAGGAGACCCAGTACTTC. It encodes CASSFGVEETQYF.

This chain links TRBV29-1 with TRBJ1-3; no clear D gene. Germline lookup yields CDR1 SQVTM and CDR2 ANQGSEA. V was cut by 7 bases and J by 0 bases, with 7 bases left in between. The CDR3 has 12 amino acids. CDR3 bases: TGCAGCGCAGGCAACTCTGGAAACACCATATATTTT. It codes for CSAGNSGNTIYF.

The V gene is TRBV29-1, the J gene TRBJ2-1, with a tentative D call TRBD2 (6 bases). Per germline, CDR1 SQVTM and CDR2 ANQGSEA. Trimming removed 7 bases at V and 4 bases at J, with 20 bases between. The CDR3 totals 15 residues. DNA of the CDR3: TGCAGCGGCTACGGGGGTCCCAACATATACAATGAGCAGTTCTTC. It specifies CSGYGGPNIYNEQFF.

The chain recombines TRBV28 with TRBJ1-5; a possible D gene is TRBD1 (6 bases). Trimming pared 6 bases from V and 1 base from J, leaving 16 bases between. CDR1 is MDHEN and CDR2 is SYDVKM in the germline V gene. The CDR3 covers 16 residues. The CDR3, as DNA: TGTGCCAGCAGCTCGCCGCCGGGGGCGAGCAATCAGCCCCAGCATTTT. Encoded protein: CASSSPPGASNQPQHF.

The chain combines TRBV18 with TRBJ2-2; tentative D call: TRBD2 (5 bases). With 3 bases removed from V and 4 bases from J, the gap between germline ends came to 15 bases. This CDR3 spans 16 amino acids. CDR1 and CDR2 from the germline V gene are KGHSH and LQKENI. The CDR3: CASSPVQPAGTGELFF. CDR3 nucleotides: TGTGCCAGCTCACCGGTACAGCCGGCGGGCACCGGGGAGCTGTTTTTT. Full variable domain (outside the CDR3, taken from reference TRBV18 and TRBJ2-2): NAGVMQNPRHLVRRRGQEARLRCSPMKGHSHVYWYRQLPEEGLKFMVYLQKENIIDESGMPKERFSAEFPKEGPSILRIQQVVRGDSAAYFCASSPVQPAGTGELFFGEGSRLTVL.

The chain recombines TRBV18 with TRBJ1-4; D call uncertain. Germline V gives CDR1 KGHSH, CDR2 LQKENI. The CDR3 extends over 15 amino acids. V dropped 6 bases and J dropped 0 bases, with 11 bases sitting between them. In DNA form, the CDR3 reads TGTGCCAGCTCCCCCCTGGCGGCAACTAATGAAAAACTGTTTTTT. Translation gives CASSPLAATNEKLFF.

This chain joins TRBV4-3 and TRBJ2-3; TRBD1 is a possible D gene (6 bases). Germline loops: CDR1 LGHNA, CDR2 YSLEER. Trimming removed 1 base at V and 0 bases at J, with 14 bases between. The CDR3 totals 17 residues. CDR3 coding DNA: TGCGCCAGCAGCCAAGGCATCAGGGGCACTAGCACAGATACGCAGTATTTT. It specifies CASSQGIRGTSTDTQYF.

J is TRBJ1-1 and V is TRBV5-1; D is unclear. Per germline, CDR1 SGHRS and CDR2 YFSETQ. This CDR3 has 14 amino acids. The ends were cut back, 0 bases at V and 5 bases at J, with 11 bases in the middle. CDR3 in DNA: TGCGCCAGCAGCTTGGGAGGCAAGGGAACTGAAGCTTTCTTT. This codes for CASSLGGKGTEAFF.

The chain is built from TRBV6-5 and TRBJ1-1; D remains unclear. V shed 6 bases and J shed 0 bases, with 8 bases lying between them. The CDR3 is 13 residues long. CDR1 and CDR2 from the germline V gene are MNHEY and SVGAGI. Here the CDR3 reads CASRRSLNTEAFF. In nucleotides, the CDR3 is TGTGCCAGCAGACGGTCGTTGAACACTGAAGCTTTCTTT.

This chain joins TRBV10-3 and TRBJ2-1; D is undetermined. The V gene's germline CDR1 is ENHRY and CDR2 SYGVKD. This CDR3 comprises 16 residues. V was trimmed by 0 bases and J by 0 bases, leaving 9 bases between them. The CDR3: CAISESRSSSYNEQFF. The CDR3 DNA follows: TGTGCCATCAGTGAGTCTAGGAGTAGCTCCTACAATGAGCAGTTCTTC.

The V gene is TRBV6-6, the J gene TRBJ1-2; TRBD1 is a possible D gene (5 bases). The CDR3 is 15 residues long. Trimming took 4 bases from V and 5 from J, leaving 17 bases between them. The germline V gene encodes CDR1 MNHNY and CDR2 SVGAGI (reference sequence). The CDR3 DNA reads TGTGCCAGCAGTTCTGTTGGGACGAGATCGTATGGCTACACCTTC. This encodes CASSSVGTRSYGYTF.

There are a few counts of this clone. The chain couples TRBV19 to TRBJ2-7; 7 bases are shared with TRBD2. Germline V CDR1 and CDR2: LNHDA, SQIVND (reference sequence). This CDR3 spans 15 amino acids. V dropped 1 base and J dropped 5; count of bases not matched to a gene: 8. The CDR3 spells CASSIAPGRFHEQYF. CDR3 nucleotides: TGTGCCAGTAGTATAGCCCCCGGGAGGTTCCACGAGCAGTACTTC.

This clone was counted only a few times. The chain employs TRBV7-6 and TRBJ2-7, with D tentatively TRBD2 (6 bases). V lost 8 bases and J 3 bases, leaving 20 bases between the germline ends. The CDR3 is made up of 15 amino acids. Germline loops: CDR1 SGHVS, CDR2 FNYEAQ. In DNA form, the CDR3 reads TGTGCCAGCGCACCCGGGGGATCCAGTCACTACGAGCAGTACTTC. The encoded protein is CASAPGGSSHYEQYF.

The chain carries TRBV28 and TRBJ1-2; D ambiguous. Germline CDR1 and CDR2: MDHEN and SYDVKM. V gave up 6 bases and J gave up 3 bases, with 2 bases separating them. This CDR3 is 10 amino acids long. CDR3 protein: CASRYYGYTF. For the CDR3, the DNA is TGTGCCAGCAGGTACTATGGCTACACCTTC.

In DNA, the CDR3 is TGCGCCAGCAGCCCGGGACAGGGTGTATCCTACGAGCAGTACTTC. Translation: CASSPGQGVSYEQYF. The rearrangement joins TRBV4-3 to TRBJ2-7; 9 bases are a match to TRBD1. With 4 bases clipped from V and 1 base from J, the junction kept 5 bases outside the gene matches. This CDR3 is built from 15 residues. Per the germline V gene, CDR1 is LGHNA and CDR2 is YSLEER.

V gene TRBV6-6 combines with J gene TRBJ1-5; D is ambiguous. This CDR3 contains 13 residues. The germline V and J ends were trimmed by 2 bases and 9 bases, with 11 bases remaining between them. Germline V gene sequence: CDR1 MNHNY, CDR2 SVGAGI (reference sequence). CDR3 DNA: TGTGCCAGCAGTTACGGAGACCGGGCGCCCCAGCATTTT. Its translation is CASSYGDRAPQHF.

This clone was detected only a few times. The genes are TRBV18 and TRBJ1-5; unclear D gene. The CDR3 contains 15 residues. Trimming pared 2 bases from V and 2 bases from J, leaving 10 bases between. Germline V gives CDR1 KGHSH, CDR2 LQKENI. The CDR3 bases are TGTGCCAGCTCACCAGCCGGGCTGGGCAATCAGCCCCAGCATTTT. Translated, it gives CASSPAGLGNQPQHF.

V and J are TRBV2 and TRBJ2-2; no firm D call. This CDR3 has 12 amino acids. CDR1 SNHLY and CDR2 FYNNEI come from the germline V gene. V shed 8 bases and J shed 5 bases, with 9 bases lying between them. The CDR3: CASSFGTGELFF. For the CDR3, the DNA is TGTGCCAGCTCTTTCGGGACCGGGGAGCTGTTTTTT.

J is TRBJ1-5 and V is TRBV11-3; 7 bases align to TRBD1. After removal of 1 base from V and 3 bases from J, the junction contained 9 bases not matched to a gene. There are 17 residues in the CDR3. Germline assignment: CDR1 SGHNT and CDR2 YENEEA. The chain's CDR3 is CASSLVLSGGDNQPQHF. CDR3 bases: TGTGCCAGCAGCTTAGTTCTGTCAGGGGGTGACAATCAGCCCCAGCATTTT.

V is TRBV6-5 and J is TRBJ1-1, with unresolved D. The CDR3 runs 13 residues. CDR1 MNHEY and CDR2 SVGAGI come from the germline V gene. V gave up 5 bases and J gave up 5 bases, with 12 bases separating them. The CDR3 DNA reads TGTGCCAGCAGTCTCCGCGTTTTGACTGAAGCTTTCTTT. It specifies CASSLRVLTEAFF.

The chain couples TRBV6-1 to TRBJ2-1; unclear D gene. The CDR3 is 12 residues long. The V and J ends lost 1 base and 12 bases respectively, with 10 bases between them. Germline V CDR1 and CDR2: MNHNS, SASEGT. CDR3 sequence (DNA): TGTGCCAGCAGTGAAGAGGGAAGAGGGCAGTTCTTC. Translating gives CASSEEGRGQFF.

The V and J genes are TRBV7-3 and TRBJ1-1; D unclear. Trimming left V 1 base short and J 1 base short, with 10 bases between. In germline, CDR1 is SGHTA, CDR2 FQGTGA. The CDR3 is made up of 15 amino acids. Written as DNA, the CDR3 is TGTGCCAGCAGCTTAAACCCGGGTCAGAACACTGAAGCTTTCTTT. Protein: CASSLNPGQNTEAFF.

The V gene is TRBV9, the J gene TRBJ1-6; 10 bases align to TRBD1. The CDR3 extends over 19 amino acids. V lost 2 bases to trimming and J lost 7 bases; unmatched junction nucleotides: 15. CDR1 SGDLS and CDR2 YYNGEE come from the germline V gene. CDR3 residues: CASSVSATGGIGINSPLHF. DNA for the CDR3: TGTGCCAGCAGCGTGTCCGCGACAGGGGGCATCGGGATCAATTCACCCCTCCACTTT.